These 27 T cell receptor beta chains came from one sample sequenced in a study of tumor and adjacent non-tumor tissue in lung cancer. RNA was extracted from bulk tissue without any cell sorting. TCRbeta libraries were built with three rounds of nested PCR, modified from ARM-PCR. MiXCR, applied by TCRdb to the multiplex PCR reads, yields one record per CDR3 protein. The sample lists 70,000 or so distinct CDR3 sequences, roughly 60% occurring once. Sequenced: lung tumor tissue. Receptors originate from a man aged 50 or older with non-small cell lung cancer.

On this clonotype: At one boundary the junction diverges from the germline segment, which might be a read error. This chain joins TRBV25-1 and TRBJ2-7; the match to TRBD1 covers 10 bases. The CDR3 totals 14 residues. Germline-derived CDR1 and CDR2 are MGHDK and SYGVNS. CDR3 DNA: TGTGCCAGCAGTCCTTGGGACAGGGGCTACGACCAGTACTTC. Its protein is CASSPWDRGYDQYF.

Note on this clonotype: A read error may explain this, as a much larger clone is one base away. CDR3 residues: CASSNLLAVDPTGELFF. For the CDR3, the DNA is TGTGCCAGCAGCAACCTACTAGCGGTAGATCCCACCGGGGAGCTGTTTTTT. The chain has TRBV11-2 and TRBJ2-2, with TRBD2 matching 8 bases. Trimming took 5 bases from V and 4 from J; bases not matched to a gene: 12. CDR1 SGHAT and CDR2 FQNNGV come from the germline V gene. The CDR3 has 17 amino acids.

The chain employs TRBV6-6 and TRBJ1-1, with TRBD1 matching over 8 bases. Germline V gene lookup returns CDR1 MNHNY and CDR2 SVGAGI (reference sequence). The CDR3 extends over 14 amino acids. CDR3 sequence (DNA): TGTGAAAGCAGTTACGACAGGGGTAGGACTGAAGCTTTCTTT. Translating it yields CESSYDRGRTEAFF.

In the case of this clonotype: At one end, the junction sequence differs from germline, possibly due to a read error. This rearrangement joins TRBV6-5 to TRBJ2-2; a weak D match, TRBD1 (6 bases). The CDR3 has 15 residues. CDR1 and CDR2 (germline): MNHEY, SVGAGI. The CDR3 region has the DNA TGTGCTAGCAGTTCTGGACAGCCCGGGACCGCGGAGCTGTTTTTT. Translation: CASSSGQPGTAELFF.

Worth noting for this clonotype: It may be a read error: a sequence one base away is much more abundant. V gene TRBV10-3 combines with J gene TRBJ2-3, with D possibly matching TRBD2 (6 bases). In germline, CDR1 is ENHRY, CDR2 SYGVKD. Trimming took off 6 bases at V and 3 bases at J, with 10 bases between the two ends. The CDR3 has 13 amino acids. In DNA form, the CDR3 reads TGTGCCATCAGCATAAGCGGGACAGATACGCAGTATTTT. Protein product: CAISISGTDTQYF.

Of note for this clonotype: The germline gene is not matched at one end of the junction; a read error may be the cause. The CDR3 nucleotides are TGTGCCAGCAGCTTATTACAGGAAATGAACACTGAAGCTTTCTTC. Residues: CASSLLQEMNTEAFF. V gene TRBV11-2 combines with J gene TRBJ1-1; D may be TRBD1 (5 bases). Germline V gene sequence: CDR1 SGHAT, CDR2 FQNNGV. The CDR3 has 15 residues.

The V gene is TRBV6-5, the J gene TRBJ2-7; D ambiguous. The CDR3 runs 12 residues. The V gene lost 5 bases and the J gene lost 7 bases, with 12 bases spanning the gap. Germline V lookup: CDR1 MNHEY, CDR2 SVGAGI. The CDR3 is CASSKPPYEQYF. In nucleotides, the CDR3 is TGTGCCAGCAGTAAACCCCCTTATGAGCAGTACTTC.

This clonotype turned up a few times. V and J are TRBV2 and TRBJ2-7; D not resolved. Trimming took 4 bases from V and 3 from J, leaving 10 bases between them. The CDR3 consists of 13 residues. CDR1 SNHLY and CDR2 FYNNEI come from the germline V gene. The CDR3 DNA follows: TGTGCCAGCAGTGCGGGCTTCTTCTACGAGCAGTACTTC. Its protein is CASSAGFFYEQYF.

This clonotype was counted once. One end of the junction does not line up with germline, which may come from a read error. The chain couples TRBV11-3 to TRBJ2-1; TRBD1 might be the D (6 bases). CDR3 length: 13 amino acids. Germline lookup yields CDR1 SGHNT and CDR2 YENEEA. The CDR3: CASSASYRVEELF. CDR3 bases: TGTGCCAGCAGCGCTAGCTACAGGGTTGAGGAGTTATTC.

This clonotype was recorded only once. V is TRBV6-6 and J is TRBJ2-4, with D maybe TRBD1 (5 bases). The CDR3 covers 17 residues. CDR1 is MNHNY and CDR2 is SVGAGI in the germline V gene (reference sequence). V lost 10 bases to trimming and J lost 3 bases, with 25 bases between them. CDR3 coding DNA: TGTGCCAACATTCAGTGGGGCCGGACATCTCACAAAAACATTCAGTACTTC. Translating gives CANIQWGRTSHKNIQYF.

This chain connects TRBV12-3 or TRBV12-4 to TRBJ2-7; D might be TRBD1 (8 bases). The CDR3 is made up of 14 amino acids. The V end was cut by 11 bases, the J end by 3 bases, with 20 bases between. CDR3: CACGGQVGFYEQYF. DNA for the CDR3: TGTGCCTGCGGGGGACAGGTGGGGTTCTACGAGCAGTACTTC.

On this clonotype itself: Compared with germline, one end of the junction differs, possibly owing to a read error. The V call is TRBV11-2, the J call TRBJ1-6, with D possibly being TRBD1 (6 bases). The CDR3 is 16 amino acids. In germline, CDR1 is SGHAT, CDR2 FQNNGV. The CDR3 loop reads CASSFSGHNYDPPLRF. For the CDR3, the DNA is TGTGCCAGCAGCTTCTCGGGACACAACTATGATCCACCCCTCCGCTTT.

The table lists this clonotype with a count of one. Germline and junction disagree at one end, which may indicate a read error. The rearrangement links TRBV4-2 to TRBJ2-3; TRBD2 might be the D (5 bases). Germline V gene lookup returns CDR1 LGHNA and CDR2 YNFKEQ. This CDR3 is built from 18 residues. CDR3 residues: CASNQVITASYSIDAQYF. The CDR3, as DNA: TGTGCCAGCAACCAAGTGATCACGGCTAGCTATAGCATAGATGCGCAGTATTTT.

Details on this clonotype: At one of its ends the junction is not consistent with the germline gene, which may arise from a read error. V gene TRBV20-1 combines with J gene TRBJ2-1, with unresolved D. Germline V gene data show CDR1 as DFQATT and CDR2 as SNEGSKA (reference sequence). The CDR3 consists of 11 residues. In DNA form, the CDR3 reads TGCGGTGCTAACAGCTACAATAAGCAGTTCTTC. It encodes CGANSYNKQFF.

This clonotype was counted many times. The chain employs TRBV12-3 or TRBV12-4 and TRBJ2-3; D gene ambiguous. The CDR3 length is 15 residues. V dropped 7 bases and J dropped 3 bases, with 17 bases sitting between them. This chain's CDR3 is CASNQRASPTDTQYF. Written as DNA, the CDR3 is TGTGCCAGCAACCAAAGGGCATCCCCTACAGATACGCAGTATTTT.

Remarks on this clonotype: One end of the junction fails to match germline, which may point to a read error. This rearrangement joins TRBV29-1 to TRBJ2-6; 8 bases line up with TRBD2. Germline lookup yields CDR1 SQVTM and CDR2 ANQGSEA. The CDR3 sequence is 14 residues long. The CDR3 is CSVGELGGAHVLTF. The DNA of the CDR3 is TGCAGCGTCGGAGAGCTCGGGGGGGCCCACGTCCTGACTTTT.

On this clonotype: A much larger clone lies one base from this, so it may be a read error. The chain couples TRBV20-1 to TRBJ2-3; tentative D call: TRBD2 (5 bases). V dropped 6 bases and J dropped 4 bases, with 17 bases sitting between them. The germline V gene has CDR1 DFQATT and CDR2 SNEGSKA (reference sequence). The CDR3 has 14 residues. The CDR3 bases are TGCAGTGCCGGAGTCGACTACAACGCAGATACGCAGTATTTT. This gives the protein CSAGVDYNADTQYF.

This clonotype was seen repeatedly, ten times or more. The chain employs TRBV4-1 and TRBJ2-3; no reliable D call. V was clipped by 0 bases and J by 8 bases, with 9 bases between them. Germline CDR1 MGHRA, CDR2 YSYEKL. This CDR3 has 13 residues. The CDR3 DNA sequence: TGCGCCAGCAGCCAAGATCTCCCTTTTACGCAGTATTTT. It yields the protein CASSQDLPFTQYF.

A note on this clonotype: One junction end does not reproduce the germline sequence, and a read error may be involved. The DNA of the CDR3 is TGTGCCCGCAGCCTAGCGGGCCAGGCTGTCAATGAGCAATTGTTC. As protein: CARSLAGQAVNEQLF. V usage is TRBV11-3 and J usage is TRBJ2-1; 8 bases agree with TRBD2. This CDR3 spans 15 amino acids. Germline loops: CDR1 SGHNT, CDR2 YENEEA.

This clonotype was observed once. The chain links TRBV16 to TRBJ2-2; TRBD2 aligns across 9 bases. CDR1 KGHSY and CDR2 FQNENV come from the germline V gene. This CDR3 is built from 16 residues. V was pared by 5 bases and J by 7 bases, with 11 bases of the junction left unmatched. The DNA for the CDR3 is TGTGCCAGCAGCTTCGGACTAGCGCTCCATTTCGGGGAGCTGTTTTTT. Protein: CASSFGLALHFGELFF.

V gene TRBV4-1 combines with J gene TRBJ2-2; TRBD2 matches at 13 bases. Losses at the gene ends were 6 bases for V and 9 bases for J; bases not matched to a gene: 7. The CDR3 is 15 amino acids. In germline, CDR1 is MGHRA, CDR2 YSYEKL. The chain's CDR3 is CASRWTSGGGRELFF. As DNA, the CDR3 is TGCGCCAGCAGATGGACTAGCGGGGGCGGTCGGGAGCTGTTTTTT.

To note about this clonotype: This may be a read error, as it is one base from a much larger clone. DNA of the CDR3: TGTGCCAGCAGCTGGGACTTTTGGTCCACAGATACGCAGTATTTT. Its protein is CASSWDFWSTDTQYF. The rearrangement uses TRBV5-6 and TRBJ2-3; D might be TRBD2 (6 bases). V was cut by 3 bases and J by 2 bases, with 13 bases left in between. From germline, CDR1 is SGHDT and CDR2 YYEEEE. This CDR3 contains 15 residues.

On this clonotype itself: This may be a read error: a much more frequent sequence differs by one nucleotide. The chain employs TRBV11-3 and TRBJ2-2, with unresolved D. V lost 6 bases and J 13 bases, leaving 18 bases between the germline ends. There are 13 residues in the CDR3. The germline gives CDR1 SGHNT, CDR2 YENEEA. The CDR3 loop reads CASSNANTGWLFF. CDR3 coding DNA: TGTGCCAGCAGTAACGCGAACACCGGGTGGCTGTTTTTT.

This clonotype was recorded many times. V is TRBV29-1 and J is TRBJ1-2, with unresolved D. Germline V gene data show CDR1 as SQVTM and CDR2 as ANQGSEA. V shed 0 bases and J shed 9 bases, with 17 bases lying between them. CDR3 length: 14 residues. The chain's CDR3 is CSVEDRTFPGSYTF. CDR3 coding DNA: TGCAGCGTTGAAGATCGCACCTTCCCCGGTAGCTACACCTTC.

This clonotype was recorded at least ten times. This sequence joins TRBV12-3 or TRBV12-4 and TRBJ2-1; D may be TRBD2 (5 bases). The V and J ends lost 5 bases and 1 base respectively, with 9 bases between them. CDR3 length: 14 residues. The CDR3 sequence is CASSREWSYNEQFF. DNA for the CDR3: TGTGCCAGCAGTAGGGAGTGGTCCTACAATGAGCAGTTCTTC.

Concerning this clonotype itself: A read error may explain this, as a much larger clone is one base away. V is TRBV2 and J is TRBJ1-5; D uncertain. The V gene's germline CDR1 is SNHLY and CDR2 FYNNEI. The V gene lost 5 bases and the J gene lost 0 bases, with 8 bases spanning the gap. CDR3 size: 14 residues. CDR3 sequence reads: CASSRRRSNQPQHF. DNA of the CDR3: TGTGCCAGCAGTCGACGGCGTAGCAATCAGCCCCAGCATTTT.

A remark on this clonotype: Mismatch with germline at one junction end may stem from a read error. CDR3 nucleotides: TGTGCCAGCAGCTACATGACTACTCACTACGAGCGGTACTTC. The encoded protein is CASSYMTTHYERYF. The genes are TRBV11-2 and TRBJ2-7, with D perhaps TRBD2 (5 bases). The CDR3 consists of 14 residues. Germline CDR1 and CDR2: SGHAT and FQNNGV.